What follows describes a single T cell receptor (beta chain). Its antigen target is currently unknown. No base qualities exist here, and no much larger clone lies one base off it. The entry originates in a study of lymphopenia after photon versus proton radiotherapy (dated by TCRdb to about 2019). About the full investigation: The immunological effects of photon versus proton radiation therapy were compared in patients with gastrointestinal tumors who developed high-grade lymphopenia. A cohort of about 20 patients with gastrointestinal tumors who received either photon or proton therapy and subsequently developed lymphopenia was included. The goal of the study was to characterize the differences between the two radiation modalities in how they affect the immune system. General findings and caveats noted by the study authors: Relative stability during treatment was observed in proton-treated patients, whereas loss of naive T cells and TCR diversity and gain of effector/memory populations were observed in photon-treated patients. Once the lymphocyte count had reached its nadir, the repertoires of photon-treated patients showed oligoclonal expansion, particularly of CD8+ Temra cells, and this expansion drove the decline in diversity. The survival association was assessed only in patients who died, and the authors presented better survival with proton therapy as a possibility rather than a demonstrated result. Among patients across the cohort who died, overall survival time showed an inverse correlation with a larger post-nadir drop in TCR diversity.

From the cysteine through the phenylalanine, the CDR3 covers 13 amino acids. Only CDR3 DNA is held: 39 bases, read in frame from base 1. V and J are trimmed by 6 bases and 1 base, and the gene matches miss 3 bases of the junction. For CDR1 and CDR2, the germline V gene lists SQVTM and ANQGSEA. The library was obtained by the immunoSEQ multiplex PCR assay. Deep sequencing of rearranged TCR beta loci, alongside multiparametric flow cytometry, was used to profile T cell repertoires. As stored in TCRdb, this immuneACCESS dataset retains in-frame rearrangements with V and J assigned. A fraction of the clones does not appear; measured against another copy, unresolved V genes explain less than half of the discrepancy, and the remainder lacks a known reason. The sample records over 20,000 clones, approximately 90% of which are singletons. The ten largest clonotypes hold roughly 11% of the sample.

Sample: peripheral blood, taken from a patient treated with proton-based radiotherapy. The sequence came from a man aged 80 or over with esophageal cancer. The receptor chain draws on TRBV29-1 and TRBJ2-1, and TRBD2 aligns with 7 junction nucleotides. The CDR3 reads CSVTGGSYNEQFF. The DNA sequence is TGCAGCGTGACCGGGGGGTCCTACAATGAGCAGTTCTTC.